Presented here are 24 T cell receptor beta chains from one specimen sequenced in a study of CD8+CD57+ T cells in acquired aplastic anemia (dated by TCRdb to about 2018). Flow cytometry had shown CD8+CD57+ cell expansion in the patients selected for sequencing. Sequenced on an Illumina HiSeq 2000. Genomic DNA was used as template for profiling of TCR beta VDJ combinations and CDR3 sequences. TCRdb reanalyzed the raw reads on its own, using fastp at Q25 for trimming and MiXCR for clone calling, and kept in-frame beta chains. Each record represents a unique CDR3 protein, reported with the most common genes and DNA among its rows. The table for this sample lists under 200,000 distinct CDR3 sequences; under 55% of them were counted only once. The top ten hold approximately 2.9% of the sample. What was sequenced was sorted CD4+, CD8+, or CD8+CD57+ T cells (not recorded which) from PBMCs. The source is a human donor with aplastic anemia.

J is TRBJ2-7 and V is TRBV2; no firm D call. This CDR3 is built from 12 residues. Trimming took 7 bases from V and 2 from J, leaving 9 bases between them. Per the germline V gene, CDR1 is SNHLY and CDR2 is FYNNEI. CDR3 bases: TGTGCCAGCACCCCCAGTACCTACGAGCAGTACTTC. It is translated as CASTPSTYEQYF.

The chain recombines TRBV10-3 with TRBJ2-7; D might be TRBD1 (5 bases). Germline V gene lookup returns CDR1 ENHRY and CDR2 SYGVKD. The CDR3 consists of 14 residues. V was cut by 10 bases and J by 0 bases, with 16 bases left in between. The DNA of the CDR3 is TGTGCCACCGGACAACAGGTTAGCTCCTACGAGCAGTACTTC. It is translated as CATGQQVSSYEQYF.

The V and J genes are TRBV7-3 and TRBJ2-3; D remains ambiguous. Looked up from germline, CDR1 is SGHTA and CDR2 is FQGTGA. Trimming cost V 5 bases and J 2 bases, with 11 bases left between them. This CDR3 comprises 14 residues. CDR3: CASSHGRPTDTQYF. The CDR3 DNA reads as TGTGCCAGCAGCCATGGACGGCCCACAGATACGCAGTATTTT.

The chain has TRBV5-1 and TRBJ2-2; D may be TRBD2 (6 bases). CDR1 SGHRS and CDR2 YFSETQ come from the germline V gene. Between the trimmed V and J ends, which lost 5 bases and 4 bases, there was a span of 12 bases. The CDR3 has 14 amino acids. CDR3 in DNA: TGCGCCAGCAGTTCGGACGGGGGCACCGGGGAGCTGTTTTTT. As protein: CASSSDGGTGELFF.

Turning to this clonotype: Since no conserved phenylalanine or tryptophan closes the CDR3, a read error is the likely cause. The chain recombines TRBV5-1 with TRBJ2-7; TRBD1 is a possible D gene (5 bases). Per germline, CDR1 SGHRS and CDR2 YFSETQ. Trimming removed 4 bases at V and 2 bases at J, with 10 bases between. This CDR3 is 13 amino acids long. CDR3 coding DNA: TGCGCCAGCAGCCCCGACAGTCCCTACGAGCAGTACTGC. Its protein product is CASSPDSPYEQYC.

Written as DNA, the CDR3 is TGTGCCAGCAGTGATAAGGGGGCTTCAACAGATACGCAGTATTTT. It translates to CASSDKGASTDTQYF. This chain uses TRBV2 with TRBJ2-3, with 7 bases lining up with TRBD1. CDR1 and CDR2 (germline): SNHLY, FYNNEI. V gave up 3 bases and J gave up 3 bases; unmatched junction bases: 6. This CDR3 has 15 residues.

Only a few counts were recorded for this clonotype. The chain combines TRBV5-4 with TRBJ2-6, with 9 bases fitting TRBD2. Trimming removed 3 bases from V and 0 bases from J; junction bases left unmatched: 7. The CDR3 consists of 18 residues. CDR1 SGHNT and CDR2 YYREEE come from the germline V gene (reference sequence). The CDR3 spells CASSWPAGGGSGANVLTF. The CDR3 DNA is TGTGCCAGCAGCTGGCCAGCGGGAGGAGGCTCTGGGGCCAACGTCCTGACTTTC.

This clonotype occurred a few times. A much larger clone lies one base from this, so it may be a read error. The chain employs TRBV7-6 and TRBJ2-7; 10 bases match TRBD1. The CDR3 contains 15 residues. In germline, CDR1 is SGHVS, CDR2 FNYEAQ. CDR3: CASSLGQGATYGQYF. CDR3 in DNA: TGTGCCAGCAGCTTAGGACAGGGGGCCACCTACGGGCAGTACTTC.

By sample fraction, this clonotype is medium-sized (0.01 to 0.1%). The CDR3 sequence: CASSPRQHTQYF. The CDR3 DNA is TGTGCCAGCAGCCCTAGACAGCATACGCAGTATTTT. The chain joins TRBV7-2 to TRBJ2-3, with TRBD1 as a possible D gene (5 bases). V lost 5 bases, J lost 7 bases, and 10 bases lay in between. The CDR3 contains 12 residues. From germline, CDR1 is SGHTA and CDR2 FQGNSA.

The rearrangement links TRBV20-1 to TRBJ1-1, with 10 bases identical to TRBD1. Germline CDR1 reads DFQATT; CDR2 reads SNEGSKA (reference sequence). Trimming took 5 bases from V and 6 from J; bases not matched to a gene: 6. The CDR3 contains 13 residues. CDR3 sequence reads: CSADRGRGAEAFF. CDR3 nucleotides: TGCAGTGCTGACAGGGGGCGTGGGGCTGAAGCTTTCTTT.

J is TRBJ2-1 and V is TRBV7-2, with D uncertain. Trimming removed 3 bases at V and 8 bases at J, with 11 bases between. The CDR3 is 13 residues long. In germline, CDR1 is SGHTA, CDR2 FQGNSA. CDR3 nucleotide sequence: TGTGCCAGCAGCTTCCAGCGTCTCGATGAGCAGTTCTTC. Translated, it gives CASSFQRLDEQFF.

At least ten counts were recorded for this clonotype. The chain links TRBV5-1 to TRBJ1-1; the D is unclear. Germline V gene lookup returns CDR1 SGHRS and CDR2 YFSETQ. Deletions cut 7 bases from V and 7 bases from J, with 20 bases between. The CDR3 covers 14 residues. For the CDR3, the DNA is TGCGCCAGCCTAGACCCCCGCTCGAGTGATGAAGCTTTCTTT. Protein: CASLDPRSSDEAFF.

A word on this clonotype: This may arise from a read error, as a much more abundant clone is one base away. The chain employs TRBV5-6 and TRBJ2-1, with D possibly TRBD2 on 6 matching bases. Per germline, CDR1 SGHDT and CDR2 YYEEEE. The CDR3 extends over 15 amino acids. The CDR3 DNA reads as TGTGTCAGCAGCATGCGACTAGTGGCGAGCACTGAGCAGTTCTTC. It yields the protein CVSSMRLVASTEQFF.

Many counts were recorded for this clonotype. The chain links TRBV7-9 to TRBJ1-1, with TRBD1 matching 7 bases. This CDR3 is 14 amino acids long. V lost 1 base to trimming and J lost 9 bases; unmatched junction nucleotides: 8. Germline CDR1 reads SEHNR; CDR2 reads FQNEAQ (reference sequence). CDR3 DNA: TGTGCCAGCAGCTTAGGGGGAGGGGACAGCCAAGCTTTCTTT. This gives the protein CASSLGGGDSQAFF. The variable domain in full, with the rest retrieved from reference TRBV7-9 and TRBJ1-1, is DTGVSQNPRHKITKRGQNVTFRCDPISEHNRLYWYRQTLGQGPEFLTYFQNEAQLEKSRLLSDRFSAERPKGSFSTLEIQRTEQGDSAMYLCASSLGGGDSQAFFGQGTRLTVV.

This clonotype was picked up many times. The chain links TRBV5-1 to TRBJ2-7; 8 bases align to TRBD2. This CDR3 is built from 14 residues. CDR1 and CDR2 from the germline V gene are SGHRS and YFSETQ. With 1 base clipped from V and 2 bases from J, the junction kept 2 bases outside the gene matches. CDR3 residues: CASSLSGSTYEQYF. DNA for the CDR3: TGCGCCAGCAGCTTGAGCGGGAGCACCTACGAGCAGTACTTC.

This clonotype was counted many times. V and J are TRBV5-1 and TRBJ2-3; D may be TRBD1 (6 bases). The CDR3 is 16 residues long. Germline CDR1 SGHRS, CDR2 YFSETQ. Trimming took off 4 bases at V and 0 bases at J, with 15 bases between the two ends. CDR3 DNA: TGCGCCAGCAGCATCCAACCGGGACAAAGCACAGATACGCAGTATTTT. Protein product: CASSIQPGQSTDTQYF.

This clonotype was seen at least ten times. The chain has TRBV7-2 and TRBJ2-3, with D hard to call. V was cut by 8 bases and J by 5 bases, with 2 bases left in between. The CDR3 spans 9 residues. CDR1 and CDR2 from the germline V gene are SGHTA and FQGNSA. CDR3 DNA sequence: TGTGCCAGCGGAGATACGCAGTATTTT. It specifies CASGDTQYF.

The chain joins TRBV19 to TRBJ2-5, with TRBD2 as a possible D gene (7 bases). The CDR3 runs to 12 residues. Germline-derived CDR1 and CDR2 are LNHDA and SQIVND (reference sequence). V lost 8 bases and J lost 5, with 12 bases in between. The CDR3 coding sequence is TGTGCCAGTTCCGAGGGGGGGGAGACCCAGTACTTC. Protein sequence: CASSEGGETQYF.

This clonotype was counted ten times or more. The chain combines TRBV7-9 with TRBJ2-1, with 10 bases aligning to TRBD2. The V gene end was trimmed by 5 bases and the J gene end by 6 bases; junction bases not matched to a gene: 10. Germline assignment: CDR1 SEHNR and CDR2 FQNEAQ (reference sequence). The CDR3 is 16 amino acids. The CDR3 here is CASSHSGTSALNEQFF. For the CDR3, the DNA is TGTGCCAGCAGCCACTCCGGGACTAGCGCCCTCAATGAGCAGTTCTTC.

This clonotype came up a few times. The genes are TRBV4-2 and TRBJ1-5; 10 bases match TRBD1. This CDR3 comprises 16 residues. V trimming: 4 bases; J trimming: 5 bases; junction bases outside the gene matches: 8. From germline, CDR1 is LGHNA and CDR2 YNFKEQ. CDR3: CASSPRTGGWDQPQHF. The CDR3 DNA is TGTGCCAGCAGCCCAAGGACAGGGGGTTGGGATCAGCCCCAGCATTTT.

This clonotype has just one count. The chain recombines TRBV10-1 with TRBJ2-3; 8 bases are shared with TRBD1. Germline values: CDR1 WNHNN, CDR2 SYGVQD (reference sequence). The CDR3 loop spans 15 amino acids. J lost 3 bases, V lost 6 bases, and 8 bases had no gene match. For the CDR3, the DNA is TGCGCCAGCAGGTCAGGGGGCGGGCGGACAGATACGCAGTATTTT. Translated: CASRSGGGRTDTQYF.

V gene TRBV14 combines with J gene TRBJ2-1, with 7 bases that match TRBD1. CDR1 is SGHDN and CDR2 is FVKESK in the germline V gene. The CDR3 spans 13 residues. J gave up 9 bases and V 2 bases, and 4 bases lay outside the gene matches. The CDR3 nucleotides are TGTGCCAGCAGCCAAATAGGGGGCGCTGAGCAGTTCTTC. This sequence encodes CASSQIGGAEQFF.

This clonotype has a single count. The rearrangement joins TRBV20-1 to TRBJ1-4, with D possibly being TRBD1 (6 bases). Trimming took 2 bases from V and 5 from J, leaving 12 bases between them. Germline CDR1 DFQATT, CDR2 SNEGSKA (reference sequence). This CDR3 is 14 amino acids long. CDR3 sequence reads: CSARSGAENEKLFF. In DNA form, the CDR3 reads TGCAGTGCTAGATCAGGGGCCGAGAATGAAAAACTGTTTTTT.

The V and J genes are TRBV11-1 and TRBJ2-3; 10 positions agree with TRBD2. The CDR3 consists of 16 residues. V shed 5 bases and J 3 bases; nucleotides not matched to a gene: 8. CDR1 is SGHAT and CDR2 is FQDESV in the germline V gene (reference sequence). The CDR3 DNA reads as TGTGCCAGCAGCGCTCTAACTAGCGGGAAAACAGATACGCAGTATTTT. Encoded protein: CASSALTSGKTDTQYF.